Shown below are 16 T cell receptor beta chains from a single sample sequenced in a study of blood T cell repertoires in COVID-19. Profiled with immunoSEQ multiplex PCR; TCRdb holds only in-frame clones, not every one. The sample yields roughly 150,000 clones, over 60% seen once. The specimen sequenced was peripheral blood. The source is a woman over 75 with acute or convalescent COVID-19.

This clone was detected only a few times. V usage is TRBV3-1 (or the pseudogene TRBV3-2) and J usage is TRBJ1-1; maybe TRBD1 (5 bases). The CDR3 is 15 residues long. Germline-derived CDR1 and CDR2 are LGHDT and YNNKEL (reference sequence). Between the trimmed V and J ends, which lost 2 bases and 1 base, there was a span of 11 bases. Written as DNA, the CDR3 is TGTGCCAGCAGCCAAAGAGGACAACCGAACACTGAAGCTTTCTTT. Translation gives CASSQRGQPNTEAFF.

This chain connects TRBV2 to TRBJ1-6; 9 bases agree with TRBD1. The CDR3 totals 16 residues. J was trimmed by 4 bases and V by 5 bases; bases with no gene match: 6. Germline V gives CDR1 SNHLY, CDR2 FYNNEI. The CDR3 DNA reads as TGTGCCAGCAGTAGTACAGGGGGCGCGTATAATTCACCCCTCCACTTT. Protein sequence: CASSSTGGAYNSPLHF.

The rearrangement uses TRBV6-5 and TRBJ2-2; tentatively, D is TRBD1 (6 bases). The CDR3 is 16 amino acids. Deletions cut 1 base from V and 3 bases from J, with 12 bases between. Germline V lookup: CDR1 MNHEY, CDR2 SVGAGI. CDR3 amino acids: CASSYLRGTDTGELFF. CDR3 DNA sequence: TGTGCCAGCAGTTACTTAAGGGGGACGGACACCGGGGAGCTGTTTTTT.

The CDR3 DNA reads TGTGCCTGGAGTGGAAACAGGGGGGGCAATCAGCCCCAGCATTTT. Translation gives CAWSGNRGGNQPQHF. V gene TRBV30 combines with J gene TRBJ1-5, with TRBD1 identical over 8 bases. CDR1 GTSNPN and CDR2 SVGIG come from the germline V gene (reference sequence). The V segment lost 1 base and the J segment 2 bases; nucleotides outside the gene matches: 4. CDR3 length: 15 amino acids.

CDR3 residues: CASSLDGRNQPQHF. CDR3 coding DNA: TGTGCCAGCAGCCTGGACGGTCGTAATCAGCCCCAGCATTTT. V usage is TRBV5-6 and J usage is TRBJ1-5; D is ambiguous. CDR1 is SGHDT and CDR2 is YYEEEE in the germline V gene. The CDR3 is made up of 14 amino acids. With 4 bases removed from V and 4 bases from J, the gap between germline ends came to 12 bases.

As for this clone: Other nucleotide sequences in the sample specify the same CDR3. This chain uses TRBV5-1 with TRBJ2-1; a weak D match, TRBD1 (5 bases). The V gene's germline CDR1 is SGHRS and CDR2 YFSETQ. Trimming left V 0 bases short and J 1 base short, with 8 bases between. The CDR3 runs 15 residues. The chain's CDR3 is CASSLDQGSYNEQFF. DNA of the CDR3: TGCGCCAGCAGCTTGGACCAGGGTTCCTACAATGAGCAGTTCTTC. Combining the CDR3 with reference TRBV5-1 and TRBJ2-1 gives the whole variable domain KAGVTQTPRYLIKTRGQQVTLSCSPISGHRSVSWYQQTPGQGLQFLFEYFSETQRNKGNFPGRFSGRQFSNSRSEMNVSTLELGDSALYLCASSLDQGSYNEQFFGPGTRLTVL.

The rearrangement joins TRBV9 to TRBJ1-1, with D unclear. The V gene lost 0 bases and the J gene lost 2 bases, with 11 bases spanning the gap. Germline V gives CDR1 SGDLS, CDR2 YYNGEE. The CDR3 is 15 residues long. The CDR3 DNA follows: TGTGCCAGCAGCGTAGGGGCAATAAGCAACACTGAAGCTTTCTTT. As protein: CASSVGAISNTEAFF. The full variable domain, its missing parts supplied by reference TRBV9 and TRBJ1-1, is DSGVTQTPKHLITATGQRVTLRCSPRSGDLSVYWYQQSLDQGLQFLIQYYNGEERAKGNILERFSAQQFPDLHSELNLSSLELGDSALYFCASSVGAISNTEAFFGQGTRLTVV.

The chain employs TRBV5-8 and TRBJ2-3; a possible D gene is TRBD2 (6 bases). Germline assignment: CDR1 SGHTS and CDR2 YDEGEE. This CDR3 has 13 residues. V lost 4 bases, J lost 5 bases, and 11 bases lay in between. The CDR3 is CASSEDYRDTQYF. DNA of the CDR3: TGTGCCAGCAGCGAGGACTACCGAGATACGCAGTATTTT.

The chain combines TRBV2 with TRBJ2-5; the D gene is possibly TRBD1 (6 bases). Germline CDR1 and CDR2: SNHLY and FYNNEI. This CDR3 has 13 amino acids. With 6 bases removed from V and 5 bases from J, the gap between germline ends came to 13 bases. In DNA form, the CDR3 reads TGTGCCAGCAGCCGAGACAGGTTTGAGACCCAGTACTTC. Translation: CASSRDRFETQYF.

The CDR3 nucleotides read TGTGCCAGCAGCTTAGGAGGTAACACTGAAGCTTTCTTT. It is translated as CASSLGGNTEAFF. The chain combines TRBV11-3 with TRBJ1-1; D gene ambiguous. There are 13 residues in the CDR3. V was clipped by 1 base and J by 2 bases, with 5 bases between them. CDR1 and CDR2 from the germline V gene are SGHNT and YENEEA.

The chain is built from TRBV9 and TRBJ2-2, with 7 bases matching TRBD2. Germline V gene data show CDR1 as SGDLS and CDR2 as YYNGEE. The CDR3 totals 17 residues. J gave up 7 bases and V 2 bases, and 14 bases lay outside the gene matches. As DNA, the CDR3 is TGTGCCAGCAGCGTTCCATCGACCATAACTAGCGTCGGGGAGCTGTTTTTT. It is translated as CASSVPSTITSVGELFF.

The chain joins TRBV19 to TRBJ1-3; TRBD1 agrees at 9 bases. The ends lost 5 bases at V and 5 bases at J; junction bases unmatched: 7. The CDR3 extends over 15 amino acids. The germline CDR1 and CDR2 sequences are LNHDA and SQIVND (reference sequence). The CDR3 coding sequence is TGTGCCAGTAGTCGGGACAGGGCAATAAGAAACACCATATATTTT. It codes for CASSRDRAIRNTIYF. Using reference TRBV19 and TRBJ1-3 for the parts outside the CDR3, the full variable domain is DGGITQSPKYLFRKEGQNVTLSCEQNLNHDAMYWYRQDPGQGLRLIYYSQIVNDFQKGDIAEGYSVSREKKESFPLTVTSAQKNPTAFYLCASSRDRAIRNTIYFGEGSWLTVV.

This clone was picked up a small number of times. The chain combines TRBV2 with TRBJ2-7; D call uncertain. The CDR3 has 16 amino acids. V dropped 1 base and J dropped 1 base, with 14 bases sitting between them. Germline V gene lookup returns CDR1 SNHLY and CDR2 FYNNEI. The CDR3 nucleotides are TGTGCCAGCAGTGAAGACGGCCCAGGTAATTCCTACGAGCAGTACTTC. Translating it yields CASSEDGPGNSYEQYF.

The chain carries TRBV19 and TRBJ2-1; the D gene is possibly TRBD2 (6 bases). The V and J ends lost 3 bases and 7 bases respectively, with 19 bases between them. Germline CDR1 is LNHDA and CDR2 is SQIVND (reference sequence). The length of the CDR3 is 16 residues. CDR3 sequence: CASSIRVSGGANEQFF. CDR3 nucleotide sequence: TGTGCCAGTAGTATTCGGGTTAGCGGAGGGGCGAATGAGCAGTTCTTC.

CDR3 in amino acids: CASSEASALSDEQYF. As DNA, the CDR3 is TGTGCCAGCAGTGAAGCGAGCGCGTTGTCCGACGAGCAGTACTTC. V gene TRBV6-1 combines with J gene TRBJ2-7; the D is unclear. This CDR3 comprises 15 residues. Germline values: CDR1 MNHNS, CDR2 SASEGT. V was clipped by 0 bases and J by 5 bases, with 14 bases between them.

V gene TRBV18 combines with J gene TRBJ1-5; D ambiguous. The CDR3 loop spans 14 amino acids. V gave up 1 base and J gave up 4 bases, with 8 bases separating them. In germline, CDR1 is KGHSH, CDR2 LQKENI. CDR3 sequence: CASSPRQDNQPQHF. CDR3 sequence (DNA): TGTGCCAGCTCACCACGGCAGGATAATCAGCCCCAGCATTTT.